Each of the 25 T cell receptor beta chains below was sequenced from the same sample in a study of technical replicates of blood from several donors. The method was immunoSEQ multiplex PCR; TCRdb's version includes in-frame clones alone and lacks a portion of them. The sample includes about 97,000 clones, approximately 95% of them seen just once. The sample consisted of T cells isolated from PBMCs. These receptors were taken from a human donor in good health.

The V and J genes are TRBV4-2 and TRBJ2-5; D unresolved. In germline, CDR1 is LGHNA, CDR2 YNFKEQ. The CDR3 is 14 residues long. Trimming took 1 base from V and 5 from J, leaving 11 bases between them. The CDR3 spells CASSQVRYRETQYF. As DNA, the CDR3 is TGTGCCAGCAGCCAAGTGCGATACCGGGAGACCCAGTACTTC.

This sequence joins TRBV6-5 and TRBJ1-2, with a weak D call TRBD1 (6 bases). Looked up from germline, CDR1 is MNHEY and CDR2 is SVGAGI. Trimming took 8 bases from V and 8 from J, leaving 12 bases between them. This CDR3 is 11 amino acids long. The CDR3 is CASEGGNGYTF. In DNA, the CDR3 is TGTGCCAGCGAAGGGGGAAACGGCTACACCTTC.

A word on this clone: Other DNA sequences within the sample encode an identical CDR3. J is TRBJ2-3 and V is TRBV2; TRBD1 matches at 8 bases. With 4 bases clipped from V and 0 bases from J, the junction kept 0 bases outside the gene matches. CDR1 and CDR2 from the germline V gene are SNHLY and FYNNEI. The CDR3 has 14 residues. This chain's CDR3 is CASSGQGSTDTQYF. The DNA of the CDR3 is TGTGCCAGCAGTGGACAGGGGAGCACAGATACGCAGTATTTT.

CDR3 DNA sequence: TGTGCCAGCAGCTCCCCGTTCGGACTAGCGGAACAAGAGACCCAGTACTTC. This encodes CASSSPFGLAEQETQYF. The gene calls are TRBV11-3 and TRBJ2-5, with 10 bases identical to TRBD2. The J segment lost 2 bases and the V segment lost 4 bases, leaving 10 bases of the junction unmatched. Germline V gene data show CDR1 as SGHNT and CDR2 as YENEEA. The CDR3 totals 17 residues.

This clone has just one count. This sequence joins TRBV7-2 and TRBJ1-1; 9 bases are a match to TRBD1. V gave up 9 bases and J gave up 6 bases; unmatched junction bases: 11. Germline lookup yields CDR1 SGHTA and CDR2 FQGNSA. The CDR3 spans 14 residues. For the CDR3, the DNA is TGTGCCAGGGGGCCCGGGACAGGGACTTCTGAAGCTTTCTTT. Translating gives CARGPGTGTSEAFF.

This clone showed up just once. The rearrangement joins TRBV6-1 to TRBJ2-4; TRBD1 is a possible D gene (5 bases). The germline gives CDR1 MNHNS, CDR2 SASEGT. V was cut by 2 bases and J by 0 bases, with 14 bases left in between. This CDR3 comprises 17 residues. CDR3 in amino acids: CASSEMPGSLAKNIQYF. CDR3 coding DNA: TGTGCCAGCAGTGAAATGCCAGGGTCTCTAGCCAAAAACATTCAGTACTTC.

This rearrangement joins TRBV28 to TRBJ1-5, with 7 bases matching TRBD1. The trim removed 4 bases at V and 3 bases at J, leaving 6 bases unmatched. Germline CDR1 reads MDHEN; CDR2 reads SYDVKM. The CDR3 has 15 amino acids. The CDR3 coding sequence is TGTGCCAGCAGTTCTACAGGGGATTCCAATCAGCCCCAGCATTTT. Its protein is CASSSTGDSNQPQHF.

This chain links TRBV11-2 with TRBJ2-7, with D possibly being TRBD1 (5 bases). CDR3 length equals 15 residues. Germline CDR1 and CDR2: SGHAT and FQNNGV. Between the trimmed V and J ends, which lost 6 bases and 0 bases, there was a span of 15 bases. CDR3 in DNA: TGTGCCAGCAGGCCGACCACAGGTAGCTCCTACGAGCAGTACTTC. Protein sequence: CASRPTTGSSYEQYF.

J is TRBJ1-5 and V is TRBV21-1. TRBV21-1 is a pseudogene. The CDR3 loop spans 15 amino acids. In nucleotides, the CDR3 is TGTGCCAGCAGCAAACCGGATGTACTACATCAGCCCCAGCATTTT. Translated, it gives CASSKPDVLHQPQHF.

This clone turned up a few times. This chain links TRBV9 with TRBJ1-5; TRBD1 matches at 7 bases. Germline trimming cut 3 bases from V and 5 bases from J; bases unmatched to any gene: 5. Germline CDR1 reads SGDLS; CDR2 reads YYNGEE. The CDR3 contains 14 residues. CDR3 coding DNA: TGTGCCAGCAGCGCGACAGGGCGTGATCAGCCCCAGCATTTT. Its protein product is CASSATGRDQPQHF.

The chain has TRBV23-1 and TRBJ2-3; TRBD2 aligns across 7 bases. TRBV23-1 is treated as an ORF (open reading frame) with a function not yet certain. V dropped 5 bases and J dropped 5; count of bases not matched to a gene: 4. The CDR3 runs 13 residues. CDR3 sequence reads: CASSWGGIDTQYF. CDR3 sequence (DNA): TGCGCCAGCAGTTGGGGGGGTATAGATACGCAGTATTTT.

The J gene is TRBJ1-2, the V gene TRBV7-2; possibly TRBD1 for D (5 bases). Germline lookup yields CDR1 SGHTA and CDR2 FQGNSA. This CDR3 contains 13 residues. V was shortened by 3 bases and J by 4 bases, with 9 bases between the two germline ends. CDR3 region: CASSLTDLYGYTF. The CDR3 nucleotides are TGTGCCAGCAGCTTGACAGATCTCTATGGCTACACCTTC.

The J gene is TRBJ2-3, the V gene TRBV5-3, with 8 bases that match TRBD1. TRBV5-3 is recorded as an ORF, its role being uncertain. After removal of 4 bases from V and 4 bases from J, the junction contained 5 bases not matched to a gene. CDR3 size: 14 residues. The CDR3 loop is CARSHGQGPDTQYF. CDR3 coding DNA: TGTGCCAGAAGCCACGGACAGGGTCCAGATACGCAGTATTTT.

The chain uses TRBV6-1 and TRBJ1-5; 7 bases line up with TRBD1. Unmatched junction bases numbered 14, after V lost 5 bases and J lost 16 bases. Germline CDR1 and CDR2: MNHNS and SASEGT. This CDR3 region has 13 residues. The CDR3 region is CASSRGQTGIEHF. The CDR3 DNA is TGTGCCAGCAGTCGTGGCCAGACAGGGATTGAACATTTT.

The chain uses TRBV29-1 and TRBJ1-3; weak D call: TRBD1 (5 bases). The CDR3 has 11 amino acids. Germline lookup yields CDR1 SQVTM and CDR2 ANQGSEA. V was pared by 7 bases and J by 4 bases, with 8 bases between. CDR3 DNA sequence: TGCAGCGCTAGACAGGGAAACACCATATATTTT. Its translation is CSARQGNTIYF. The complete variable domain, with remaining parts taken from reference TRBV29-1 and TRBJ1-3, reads SAVISQKPSRDICQRGTSLTIQCQVDSQVTMMFWYRQQPGQSLTLIATANQGSEATYESGFVIDKFPISRPNLTFSTLTVSNMSPEDSSIYLCSARQGNTIYFGEGSWLTVV.

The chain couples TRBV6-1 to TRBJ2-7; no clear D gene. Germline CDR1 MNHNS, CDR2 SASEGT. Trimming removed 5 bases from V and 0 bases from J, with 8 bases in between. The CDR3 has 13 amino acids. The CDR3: CASSLATSYEQYF. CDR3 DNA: TGTGCCAGCAGTTTAGCAACCTCCTACGAGCAGTACTTC.

CDR3 region: CASSQDWGQESYEQYF. DNA of the CDR3: TGCGCCAGCAGCCAAGATTGGGGACAGGAGTCCTACGAGCAGTACTTC. The genes are TRBV4-1 and TRBJ2-7; 8 positions agree with TRBD1. Germline CDR1 reads MGHRA; CDR2 reads YSYEKL. The CDR3 is 16 residues long. Unmatched junction bases numbered 5, after V lost 0 bases and J lost 1 base.

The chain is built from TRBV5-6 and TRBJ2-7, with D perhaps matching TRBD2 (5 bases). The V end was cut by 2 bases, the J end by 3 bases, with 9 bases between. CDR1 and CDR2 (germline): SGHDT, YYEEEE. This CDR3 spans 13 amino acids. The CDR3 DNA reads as TGTGCCAGCAGCTTAGAAGCGGACTACGAGCAGTACTTC. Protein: CASSLEADYEQYF.

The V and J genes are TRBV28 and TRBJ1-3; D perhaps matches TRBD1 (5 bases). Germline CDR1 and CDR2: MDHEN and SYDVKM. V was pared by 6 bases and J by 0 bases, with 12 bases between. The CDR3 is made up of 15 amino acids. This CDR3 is CASREDSSSGNTIYF. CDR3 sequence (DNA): TGTGCCAGCAGAGAAGACAGCTCCTCTGGAAACACCATATATTTT.

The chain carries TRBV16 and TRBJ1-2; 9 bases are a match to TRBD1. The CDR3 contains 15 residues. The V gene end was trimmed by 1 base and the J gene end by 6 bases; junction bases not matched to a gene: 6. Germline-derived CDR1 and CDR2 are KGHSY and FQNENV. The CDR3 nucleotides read TGTGCCAGCAGCCAATACGGACAGGGGAGGGATGGCTACACCTTC. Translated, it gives CASSQYGQGRDGYTF.

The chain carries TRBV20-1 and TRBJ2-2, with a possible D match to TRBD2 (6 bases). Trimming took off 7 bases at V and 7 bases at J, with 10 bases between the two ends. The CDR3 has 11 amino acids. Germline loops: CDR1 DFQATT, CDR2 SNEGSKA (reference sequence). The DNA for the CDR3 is TGCAGTGGGGGGGAAAGCGGGGAGCTGTTTTTT. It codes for CSGGESGELFF.

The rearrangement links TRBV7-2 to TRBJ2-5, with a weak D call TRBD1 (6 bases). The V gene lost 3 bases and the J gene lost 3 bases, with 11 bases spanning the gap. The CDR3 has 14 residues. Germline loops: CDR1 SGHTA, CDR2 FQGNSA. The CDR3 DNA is TGTGCCAGCAGCTTCCGGGACATTGAAGAGACCCAGTACTTC. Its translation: CASSFRDIEETQYF.

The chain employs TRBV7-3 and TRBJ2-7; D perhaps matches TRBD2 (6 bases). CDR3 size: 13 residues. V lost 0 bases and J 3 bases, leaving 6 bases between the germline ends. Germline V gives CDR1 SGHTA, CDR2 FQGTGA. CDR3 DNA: TGTGCCAGCAGCTTAACTAGCGGCTACGAGCAGTACTTC. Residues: CASSLTSGYEQYF.

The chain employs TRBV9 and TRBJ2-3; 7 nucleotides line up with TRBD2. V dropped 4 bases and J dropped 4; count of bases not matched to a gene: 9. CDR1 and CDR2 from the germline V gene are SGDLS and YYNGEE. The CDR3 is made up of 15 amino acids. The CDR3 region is CASSIGRERPDTQYF. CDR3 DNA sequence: TGTGCCAGCAGCATTGGGCGGGAGAGGCCAGATACGCAGTATTTT. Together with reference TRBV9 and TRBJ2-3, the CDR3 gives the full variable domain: DSGVTQTPKHLITATGQRVTLRCSPRSGDLSVYWYQQSLDQGLQFLIQYYNGEERAKGNILERFSAQQFPDLHSELNLSSLELGDSALYFCASSIGRERPDTQYFGPGTRLTVL.

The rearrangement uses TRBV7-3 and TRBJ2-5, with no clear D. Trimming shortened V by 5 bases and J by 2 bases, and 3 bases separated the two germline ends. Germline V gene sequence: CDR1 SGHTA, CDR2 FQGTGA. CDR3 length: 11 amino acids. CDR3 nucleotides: TGTGCCAGCAGCATACAAGAGACCCAGTACTTC. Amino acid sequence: CASSIQETQYF.